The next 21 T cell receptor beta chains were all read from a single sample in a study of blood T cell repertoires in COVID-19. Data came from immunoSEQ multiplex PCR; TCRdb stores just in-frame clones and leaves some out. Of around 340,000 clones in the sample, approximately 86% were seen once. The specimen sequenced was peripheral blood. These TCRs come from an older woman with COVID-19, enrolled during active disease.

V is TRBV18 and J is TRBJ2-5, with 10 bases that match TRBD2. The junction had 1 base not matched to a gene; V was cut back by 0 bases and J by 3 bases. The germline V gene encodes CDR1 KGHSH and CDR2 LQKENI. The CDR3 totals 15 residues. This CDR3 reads CASSPPGLAEETQYF. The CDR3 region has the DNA TGTGCCAGCTCACCACCCGGACTAGCGGAAGAGACCCAGTACTTC.

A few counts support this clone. The CDR3 here is CASSQVSGQSYGYTF. The CDR3 DNA reads as TGCGCCAGCAGCCAGGTTTCGGGACAGAGCTATGGCTACACCTTC. The chain is built from TRBV4-1 and TRBJ1-2; TRBD1 aligns across 7 bases. Losses at the gene ends were 3 bases for V and 4 bases for J; bases not matched to a gene: 8. This CDR3 is built from 15 residues. Germline V gene lookup returns CDR1 MGHRA and CDR2 YSYEKL.

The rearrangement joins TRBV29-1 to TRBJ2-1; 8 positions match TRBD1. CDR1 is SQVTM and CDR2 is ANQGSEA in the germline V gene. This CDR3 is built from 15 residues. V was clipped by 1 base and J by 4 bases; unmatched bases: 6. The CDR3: CSVEGVQGAYNEQFF. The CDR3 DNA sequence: TGCAGCGTTGAAGGGGTCCAGGGGGCTTACAATGAGCAGTTCTTC.

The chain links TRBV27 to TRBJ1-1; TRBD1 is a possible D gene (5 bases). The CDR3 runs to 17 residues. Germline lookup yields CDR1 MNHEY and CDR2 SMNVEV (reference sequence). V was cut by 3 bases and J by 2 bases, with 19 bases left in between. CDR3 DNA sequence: TGTGCCAGCAGTTTTAAGGGCTGGGGCACGCTAAACACTGAAGCTTTCTTT. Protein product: CASSFKGWGTLNTEAFF.

The CDR3 DNA sequence: TGTGCCTGGAGTAAGGGCGCGGGTGAAAAACTGTTTTTT. Its translation: CAWSKGAGEKLFF. V gene TRBV30 combines with J gene TRBJ1-4, with D unresolved. V lost 2 bases, J lost 7 bases, and 11 bases lay in between. There are 13 residues in the CDR3. Germline values: CDR1 GTSNPN, CDR2 SVGIG (reference sequence).

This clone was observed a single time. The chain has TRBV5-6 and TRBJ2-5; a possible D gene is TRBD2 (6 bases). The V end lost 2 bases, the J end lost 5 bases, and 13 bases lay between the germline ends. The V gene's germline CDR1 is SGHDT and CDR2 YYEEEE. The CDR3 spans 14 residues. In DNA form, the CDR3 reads TGTGCCAGCAGCTTTTCGGGTCGGGGGGAGACCCAGTACTTC. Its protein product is CASSFSGRGETQYF.

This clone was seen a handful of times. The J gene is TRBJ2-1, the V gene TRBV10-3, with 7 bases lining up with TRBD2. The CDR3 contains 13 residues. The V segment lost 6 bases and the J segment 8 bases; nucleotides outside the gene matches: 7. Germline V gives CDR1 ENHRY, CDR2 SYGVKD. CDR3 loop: CAISRPGGDEQFF. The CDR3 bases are TGTGCCATCAGCCGCCCGGGGGGTGATGAGCAGTTCTTC.

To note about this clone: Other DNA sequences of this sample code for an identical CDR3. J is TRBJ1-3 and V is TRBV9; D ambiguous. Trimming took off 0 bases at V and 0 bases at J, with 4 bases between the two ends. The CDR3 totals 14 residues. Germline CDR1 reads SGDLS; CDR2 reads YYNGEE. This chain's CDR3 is CASSVDSSGNTIYF. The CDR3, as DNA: TGTGCCAGCAGCGTAGACAGCTCTGGAAACACCATATATTTT.

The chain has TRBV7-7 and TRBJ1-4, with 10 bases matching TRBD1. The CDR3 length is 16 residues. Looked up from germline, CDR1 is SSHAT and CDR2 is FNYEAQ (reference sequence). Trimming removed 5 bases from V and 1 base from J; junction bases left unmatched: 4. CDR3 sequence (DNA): TGTGCCAGCAGCACAGGACAGGGGGGAACTAATGAAAAACTGTTTTTT. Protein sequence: CASSTGQGGTNEKLFF.

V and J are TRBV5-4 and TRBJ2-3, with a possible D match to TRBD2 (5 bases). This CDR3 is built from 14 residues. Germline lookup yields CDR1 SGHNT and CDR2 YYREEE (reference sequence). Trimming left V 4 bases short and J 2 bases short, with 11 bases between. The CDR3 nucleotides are TGTGCCAGCAGCCCGGAGGCAGTCACAGATACGCAGTATTTT. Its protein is CASSPEAVTDTQYF.

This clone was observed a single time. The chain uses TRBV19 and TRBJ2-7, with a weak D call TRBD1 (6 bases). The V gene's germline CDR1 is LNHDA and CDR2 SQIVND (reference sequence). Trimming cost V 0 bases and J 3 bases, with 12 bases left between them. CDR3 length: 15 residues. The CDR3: CASSIEGTGRYEQYF. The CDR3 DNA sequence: TGTGCCAGTAGTATAGAGGGAACAGGGCGCTACGAGCAGTACTTC.

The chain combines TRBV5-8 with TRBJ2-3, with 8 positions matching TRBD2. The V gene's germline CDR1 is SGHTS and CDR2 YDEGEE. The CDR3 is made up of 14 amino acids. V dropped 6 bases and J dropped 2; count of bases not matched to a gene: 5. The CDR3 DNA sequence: TGTGCCAGCAAATTAGCGGGGAACACAGATACGCAGTATTTT. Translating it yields CASKLAGNTDTQYF. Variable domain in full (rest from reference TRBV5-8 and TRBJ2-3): EAGVTQSPTHLIKTRGQQATLRCSPISGHTSVYWYQQALGLGLQFLLWYDEGEERNRGNFPPRFSGRQFPNYSSELNVNALELEDSALYLCASKLAGNTDTQYFGPGTRLTVL.

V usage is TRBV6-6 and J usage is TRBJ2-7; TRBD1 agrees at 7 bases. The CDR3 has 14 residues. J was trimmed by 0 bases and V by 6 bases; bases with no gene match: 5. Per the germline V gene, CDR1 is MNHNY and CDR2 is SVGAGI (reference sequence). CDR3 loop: CASSPDRFSYEQYF. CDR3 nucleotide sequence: TGTGCCAGCAGCCCGGACAGGTTCTCCTACGAGCAGTACTTC.

The CDR3 sequence is CASSPRGAVTDTQYF. CDR3 DNA sequence: TGTGCCAGCAGTCCGCGGGGGGCCGTCACAGATACGCAGTATTTT. The rearrangement links TRBV7-7 to TRBJ2-3; 8 bases align to TRBD2. Germline CDR1 is SSHAT and CDR2 is FNYEAQ (reference sequence). The junction had 7 bases not matched to a gene; V was cut back by 6 bases and J by 2 bases. The CDR3 is 15 amino acids.

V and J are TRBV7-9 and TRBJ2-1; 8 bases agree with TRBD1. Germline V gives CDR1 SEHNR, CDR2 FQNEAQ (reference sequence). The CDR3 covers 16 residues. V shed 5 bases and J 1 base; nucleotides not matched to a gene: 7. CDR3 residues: CASSRPGDRSYNEQFF. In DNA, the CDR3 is TGTGCCAGCAGCCGTCCGGGGGACAGGTCCTACAATGAGCAGTTCTTC.

CDR3 in amino acids: CASSQRRRGGPNEQFF. CDR3 coding DNA: TGTGCCAGCAGCCAAAGGCGGCGGGGGGGCCCCAATGAGCAGTTCTTC. The chain uses TRBV5-4 and TRBJ2-1, with 9 bases identical to TRBD2. The germline CDR1 and CDR2 sequences are SGHNT and YYREEE (reference sequence). This CDR3 has 16 amino acids. V lost 4 bases and J lost 6; bases outside the gene matches: 11.

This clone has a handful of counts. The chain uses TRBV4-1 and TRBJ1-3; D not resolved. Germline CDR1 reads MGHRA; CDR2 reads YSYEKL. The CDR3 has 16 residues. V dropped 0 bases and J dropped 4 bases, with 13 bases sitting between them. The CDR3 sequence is CASSQDPRLWGNTIYF. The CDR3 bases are TGCGCCAGCAGCCAAGACCCGCGGCTTTGGGGAAACACCATATATTTT.

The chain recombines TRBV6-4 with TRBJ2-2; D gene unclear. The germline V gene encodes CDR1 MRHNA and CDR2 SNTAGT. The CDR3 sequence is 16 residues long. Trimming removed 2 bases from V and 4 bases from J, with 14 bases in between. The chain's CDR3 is CASSDRPGIFTGELFF. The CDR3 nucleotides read TGTGCCAGCAGTGACAGGCCAGGAATTTTCACCGGGGAGCTGTTTTTT.

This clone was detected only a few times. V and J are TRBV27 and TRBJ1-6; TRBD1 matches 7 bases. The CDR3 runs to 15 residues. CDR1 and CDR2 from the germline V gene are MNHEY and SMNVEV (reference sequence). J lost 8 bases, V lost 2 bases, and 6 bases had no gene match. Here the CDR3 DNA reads TGTGCCAGCAGTTTAAAGGAGGGGGCTTATTCACCCCTCCACTTT. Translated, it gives CASSLKEGAYSPLHF.

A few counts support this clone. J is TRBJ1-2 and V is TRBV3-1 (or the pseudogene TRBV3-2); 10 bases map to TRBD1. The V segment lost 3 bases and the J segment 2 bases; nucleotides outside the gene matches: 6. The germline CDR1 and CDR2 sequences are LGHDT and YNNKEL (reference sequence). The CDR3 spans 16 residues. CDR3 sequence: CASSQLGTGENYGYTF. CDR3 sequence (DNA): TGTGCCAGCAGCCAGCTGGGGACAGGGGAAAACTATGGCTACACCTTC.

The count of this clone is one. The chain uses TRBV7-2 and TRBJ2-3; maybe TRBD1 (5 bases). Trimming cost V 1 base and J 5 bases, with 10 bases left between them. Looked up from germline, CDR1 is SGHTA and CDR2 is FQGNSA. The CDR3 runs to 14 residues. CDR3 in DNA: TGTGCCAGCAGCTTAGACAGGATCGAAGATACGCAGTATTTT. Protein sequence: CASSLDRIEDTQYF. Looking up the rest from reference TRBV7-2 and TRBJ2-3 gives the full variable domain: GAGVSQSPSNKVTEKGKDVELRCDPISGHTALYWYRQSLGQGLEFLIYFQGNSAPDKSGLPSDRFSAERTGGSVSTLTIQRTQQEDSAVYLCASSLDRIEDTQYFGPGTRLTVL.